This is a list of T cell receptor beta chains from one sample in a study of regulatory T cells in long-lasting Graves disease. TCRdb used MiXCR to reprocess the multiplex PCR reads, holding one entry per CDR3 protein. The table shows hundreds of thousands of distinct CDR3 sequences, with less than 25% occurring only once. The source was peripheral blood mononuclear cells (PBMCs), collected when the disease was refractory, from a patient treated with antithyroid drugs. Receptors were obtained from a female donor with Graves disease. The CDR3 runs from the conserved cysteine through the conserved F or W. The D gene is left open where the match is weak. Clone size is shown for a subset of rows, as once, few, many or a class of expanded clone.

V	J	size	D	CDR3	DNA
TRBV3-1	TRBJ1-1	.	.	CASSQEQGLPLMNTEAFF	TGTGCCAGCAGCCAAGAACAGGGTCTACCCCTCATGAACACTGAAGCTTTCTTT
TRBV25-1	TRBJ2-7	.	.	CASSEIGGVYEQYF	TGTGCCAGCAGTGAAATCGGCGGAGTTTACGAGCAGTACTTC
TRBV3-1	TRBJ1-2	.	.	CASSQDLRERSGYTF	TGTGCCAGCAGCCAAGATCTACGAGAACGATCTGGCTACACCTTC
TRBV6-2/TRBV6-3	TRBJ1-2	.	TRBD1	CASSYRGTGKGYTF	TGTGCCAGCAGTTACCGGGGGACAGGGAAGGGCTACACCTTC
TRBV9	TRBJ2-2	.	TRBD2	CASSEGLAGVGELFF	TGTGCCAGCAGCGAAGGACTAGCGGGGGTCGGGGAGCTGTTTTTT
TRBV5-1	TRBJ2-2	few	TRBD1	CASSWWTGINSAGELFF	TGCGCCAGCAGCTGGTGGACAGGGATCAATTCGGCCGGGGAGCTGTTTTTT
TRBV28	TRBJ1-2	few	TRBD1	CASSLYAGRGLRGYTF	TGTGCCAGCAGTTTATATGCCGGCAGGGGGCTTCGTGGCTACACCTTC
TRBV20-1	TRBJ2-7	.	.	CSARKEPPSYEQYF	TGCAGTGCTAGGAAGGAGCCACCCTCCTACGAGCAGTACTTC
TRBV20-1	TRBJ1-1	few	.	CSAATTIEAFF	TGCAGTGCTGCGACGACAATCGAAGCTTTCTTT
TRBV4-2	TRBJ2-2	.	.	CASSQETASPYTGELFF	TGTGCCAGCAGCCAAGAGACCGCTAGCCCTTACACCGGGGAGCTGTTTTTT
TRBV10-3	TRBJ2-7	.	TRBD2	CAIKETSVAEQYF	TGTGCCATCAAGGAGACTAGCGTCGCAGAGCAGTACTTC
TRBV2	TRBJ2-2	many	.	CASSRRQRTNTGELFF	TGTGCCAGCAGTAGGAGGCAGCGTACGAACACCGGGGAGCTGTTTTTT
TRBV5-1	TRBJ2-1	.	TRBD2	CASSLGTLSTSGRLNEQFF	TGCGCCAGCAGCTTGGGGACCCTCTCGACTAGCGGGAGACTTAATGAGCAGTTCTTC
TRBV2	TRBJ2-7	many	.	CASSEIVVLYEQYF	TGTGCCAGCAGTGAAATAGTGGTGCTCTACGAGCAGTACTTC
TRBV5-8	TRBJ1-2	.	.	CASSQESGGRNYGYTF	TGTGCCAGCAGCCAAGAATCAGGAGGACGGAACTATGGCTACACCTTC
TRBV19	TRBJ2-5	.	.	CASRGQDPYQETQYF	TGTGCCAGTAGGGGGCAGGACCCGTACCAAGAGACCCAGTACTTC
TRBV7-2	TRBJ1-1	many	.	CASSLGTAATEAFF	TGTGCCAGCAGCTTAGGAACAGCAGCCACTGAAGCTTTCTTT
TRBV25-1	TRBJ2-7	.	TRBD1	CASSESRQGVRYEQYF	TGTGCCAGCAGTGAATCACGTCAGGGGGTTCGGTACGAGCAGTACTTC
TRBV6-2/TRBV6-3	TRBJ1-1	.	.	CASSYGGGGNTEAFF	TGTGCCAGCAGCTATGGGGGGGGGGGTAACACTGAAGCTTTCTTT
TRBV12-3/TRBV12-4	TRBJ2-5	.	TRBD1	CASKVQGARETQYF	TGTGCCAGCAAGGTCCAGGGGGCTAGAGAGACCCAGTACTTC
TRBV11-2	TRBJ1-3	few	.	CASSVTGTIGNTIYF	TGTGCCAGCAGCGTAACCGGGACAATAGGAAACACCATATATTTT
TRBV7-9	TRBJ2-7	.	.	CASSSRGTASSYEQYF	TGTGCCAGCAGCTCCCGCGGGACAGCATCGTCCTACGAGCAGTACTTC
TRBV19	TRBJ1-1	many	.	CASGGAFF	TGTGCCAGTGGAGGCGCTTTCTTT
TRBV2	TRBJ2-2	once	.	CASPKGGSTGELFF	TGTGCCAGCCCTAAGGGGGGGTCCACCGGGGAGCTGTTTTTT
TRBV4-1	TRBJ1-2	.	TRBD1	CASSHRDRVSGYTF	TGCGCCAGCAGCCACCGGGACAGGGTTTCTGGCTACACCTTC
TRBV7-9	TRBJ2-7	.	.	CASSSRVSSYEQYF	TGTGCCAGCAGCTCGAGAGTCAGCTCCTACGAGCAGTACTTC
TRBV6-1	TRBJ1-1	many	.	CASTPLGGGATEAFF	TGTGCCAGCACCCCCTTAGGGGGGGGAGCCACTGAAGCTTTCTTT
TRBV20-1	TRBJ2-6	few	.	CSALVYRPTGANVLTF	TGCAGTGCTCTTGTCTACAGACCGACTGGGGCCAACGTCCTGACTTTC
TRBV6-2/TRBV6-3	TRBJ2-1	.	.	CASSYYGDATYNEQFF	TGTGCCAGCAGTTACTATGGGGACGCTACCTACAATGAGCAGTTCTTC
TRBV28	TRBJ2-5	many	.	CASRVGSGTQYF	TGTGCCAGCAGGGTAGGGTCGGGGACCCAGTACTTC
TRBV6-1	TRBJ2-7	many	TRBD2	CASSTRTSGTYYEQYF	TGTGCCAGCAGTACCAGGACTAGCGGGACTTATTACGAGCAGTACTTC
TRBV28	TRBJ2-1	.	.	CASSFYQGMLNEQFF	TGTGCCAGCAGTTTTTACCAGGGCATGCTCAATGAGCAGTTCTTC